What follows are 6 T cell receptor beta chains derived from one specimen sequenced in a study of blood T cell repertoires in COVID-19. Sequencing used immunoSEQ multiplex PCR; TCRdb keeps in-frame clones, though not all of them. Counted here are about 250,000 clones, about 87% occurring once; the ten biggest clones make up about 1.6%. The sequencing input was PBMCs or T cells enriched from blood (not recorded which). The source is a woman in her fifties or sixties who had recovered from COVID-19.

The chain joins TRBV5-4 to TRBJ2-1; 15 nucleotides align to TRBD2. The CDR3 has 17 amino acids. With 2 bases clipped from V and 7 bases from J, the junction kept 7 bases outside the gene matches. CDR1 and CDR2 from the germline V gene are SGHNT and YYREEE (reference sequence). The CDR3 loop is CASSFGSGTSGRNEQFF. CDR3 coding DNA: TGTGCCAGCAGCTTTGGATCCGGGACTAGCGGGAGGAATGAGCAGTTCTTC.

V and J are TRBV30 and TRBJ1-2; D possibly corresponds to TRBD1 (5 bases). The germline V gene encodes CDR1 GTSNPN and CDR2 SVGIG (reference sequence). The CDR3 is 16 residues long. V was shortened by 4 bases and J by 4 bases, with 22 bases between the two germline ends. The CDR3 protein is CAWINSGRAGSYGYTF. CDR3 bases: TGTGCCTGGATAAACTCGGGCAGGGCAGGCAGCTATGGCTACACCTTC.

This sequence joins TRBV3-1 (or the pseudogene TRBV3-2) and TRBJ2-7; weak D call: TRBD2 (6 bases). Trimming shortened V by 4 bases and J by 0 bases, and 7 bases separated the two germline ends. The CDR3 covers 13 residues. CDR1 is LGHDT and CDR2 is YNNKEL in the germline V gene (reference sequence). CDR3: CASSPDYSYEQYF. CDR3 DNA sequence: TGTGCCAGCAGCCCGGACTACTCCTACGAGCAGTACTTC.

The J gene is TRBJ2-1, the V gene TRBV5-4; maybe TRBD2 (7 bases). The V and J ends lost 6 bases and 8 bases respectively, with 21 bases between them. This CDR3 contains 15 residues. Germline lookup yields CDR1 SGHNT and CDR2 YYREEE (reference sequence). The CDR3 loop reads CASTPGGGVSHEQFF. In nucleotides, the CDR3 is TGTGCCAGCACCCCTGGGGGGGGCGTTTCCCATGAGCAGTTCTTC.

For this clone: The same CDR3 is also encoded by other DNA sequences in this sample. The chain couples TRBV12-3 or TRBV12-4 to TRBJ2-2; D perhaps matches TRBD1 (6 bases). There are 13 residues in the CDR3. V was trimmed by 3 bases and J by 5 bases, leaving 7 bases between them. CDR3 in DNA: TGTGCCAGCAGTTTTAGGGGGACCGGGGAGCTGTTTTTT. It encodes CASSFRGTGELFF.

This chain joins TRBV6-2 or TRBV6-3 and TRBJ2-7, with unresolved D. This CDR3 has 13 residues. CDR1 is MNHEY, CDR2 SVGEGT, per germline. V was cut by 0 bases and J by 2 bases, with 5 bases left in between. The CDR3: CASSYSRTYEQYF. The CDR3 DNA sequence: TGTGCCAGCAGTTACTCGCGGACCTACGAGCAGTACTTC.